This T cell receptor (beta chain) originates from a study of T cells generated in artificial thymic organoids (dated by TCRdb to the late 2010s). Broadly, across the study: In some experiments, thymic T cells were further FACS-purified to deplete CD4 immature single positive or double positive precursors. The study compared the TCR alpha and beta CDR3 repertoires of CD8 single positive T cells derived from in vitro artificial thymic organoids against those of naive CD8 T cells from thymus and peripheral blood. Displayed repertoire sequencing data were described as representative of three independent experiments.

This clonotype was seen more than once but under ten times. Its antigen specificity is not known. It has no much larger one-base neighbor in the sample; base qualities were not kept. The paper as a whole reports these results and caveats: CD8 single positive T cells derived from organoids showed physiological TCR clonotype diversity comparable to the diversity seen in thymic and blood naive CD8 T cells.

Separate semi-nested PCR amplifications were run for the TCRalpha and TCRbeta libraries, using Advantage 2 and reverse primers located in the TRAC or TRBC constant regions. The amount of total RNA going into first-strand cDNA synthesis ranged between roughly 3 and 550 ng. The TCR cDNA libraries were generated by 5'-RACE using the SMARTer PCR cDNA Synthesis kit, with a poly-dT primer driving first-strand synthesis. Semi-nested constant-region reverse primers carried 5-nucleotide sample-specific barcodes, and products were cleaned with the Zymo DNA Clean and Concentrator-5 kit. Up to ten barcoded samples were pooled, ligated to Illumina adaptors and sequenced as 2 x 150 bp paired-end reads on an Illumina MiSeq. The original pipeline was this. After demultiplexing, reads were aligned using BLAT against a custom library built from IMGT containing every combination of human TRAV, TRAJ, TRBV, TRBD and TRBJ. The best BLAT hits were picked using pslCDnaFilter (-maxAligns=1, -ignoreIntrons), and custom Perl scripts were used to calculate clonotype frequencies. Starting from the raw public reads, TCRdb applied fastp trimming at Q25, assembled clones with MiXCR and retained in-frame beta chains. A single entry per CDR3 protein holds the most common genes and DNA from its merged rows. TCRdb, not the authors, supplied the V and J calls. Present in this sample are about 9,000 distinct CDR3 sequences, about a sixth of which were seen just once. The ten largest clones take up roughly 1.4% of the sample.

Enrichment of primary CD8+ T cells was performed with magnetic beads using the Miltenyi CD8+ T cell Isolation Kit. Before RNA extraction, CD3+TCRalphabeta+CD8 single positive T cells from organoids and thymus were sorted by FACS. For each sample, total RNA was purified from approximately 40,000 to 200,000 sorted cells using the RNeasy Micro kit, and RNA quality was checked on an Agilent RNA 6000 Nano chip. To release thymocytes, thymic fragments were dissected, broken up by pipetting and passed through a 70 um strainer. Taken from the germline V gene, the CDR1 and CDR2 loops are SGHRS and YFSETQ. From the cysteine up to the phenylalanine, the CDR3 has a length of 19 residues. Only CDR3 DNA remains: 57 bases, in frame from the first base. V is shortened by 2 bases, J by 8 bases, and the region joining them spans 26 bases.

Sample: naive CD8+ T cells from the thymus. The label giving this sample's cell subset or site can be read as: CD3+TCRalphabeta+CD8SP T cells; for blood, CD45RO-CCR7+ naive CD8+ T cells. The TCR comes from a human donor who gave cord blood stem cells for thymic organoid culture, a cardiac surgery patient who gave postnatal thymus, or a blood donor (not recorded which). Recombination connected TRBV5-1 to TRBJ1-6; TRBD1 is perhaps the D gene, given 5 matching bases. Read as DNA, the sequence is TGCGCCAGCAGCTTTAATTTCCTGGACAAGGCCCGCTGCCATTCACCCCTCCACTTT. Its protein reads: CASSFNFLDKARCHSPLHF.